The clone carrying this T cell receptor (beta chain) was detected many times. Its specificity is unknown. Template-switching 5'RACE yielded the TCR cDNA; a universal primer site and UMIs were added in the process. TCRdb processed the 5' RACE reads anew with MiXCR; each CDR3 protein has one entry. The data hold approximately 580,000 distinct CDR3 sequences, with 17% observed a single time. This CDR3 region has 16 residues. V lost 4 bases to trimming and J lost 0 bases; unmatched junction nucleotides: 7. The source of the sample is a study of T cells after yellow fever vaccination. Across the study: SMART-Seq v4 Ultra Low Input prepared the low-cell-number fractions. Broader study findings: Just a small share of clonotypes turned up in the CD4 compartment as well as the CD8 compartment. By day 5 rather than day 15, the secondary response had peaked, though it was weaker.

Material: PBMCs, obtained 4 to 6 days after the first yellow fever vaccination. The source is a man between 18 and 35 years old who received the YFV17D yellow fever vaccine. The rearrangement links TRBV12-3 or TRBV12-4 to TRBJ2-3; 7 bases fit TRBD2. For the CDR3, the DNA is TGTGCCAGCAGTTCTACCCAGCGGGGAAGCACAGATACGCAGTATTTT. As protein: CASSSTQRGSTDTQYF.